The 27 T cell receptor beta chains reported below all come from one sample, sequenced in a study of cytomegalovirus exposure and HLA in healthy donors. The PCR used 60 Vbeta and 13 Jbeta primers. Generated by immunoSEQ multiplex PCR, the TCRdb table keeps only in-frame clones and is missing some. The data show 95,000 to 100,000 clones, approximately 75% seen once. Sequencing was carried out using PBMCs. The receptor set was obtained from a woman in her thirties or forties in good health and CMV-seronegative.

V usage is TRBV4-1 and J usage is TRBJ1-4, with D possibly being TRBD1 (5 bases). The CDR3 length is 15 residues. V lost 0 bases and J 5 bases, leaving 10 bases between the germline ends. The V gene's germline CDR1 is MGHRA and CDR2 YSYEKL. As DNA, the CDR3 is TGCGCCAGCAGCCAAGATCGCGGGGGGAATGAAAAACTGTTTTTT. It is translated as CASSQDRGGNEKLFF.

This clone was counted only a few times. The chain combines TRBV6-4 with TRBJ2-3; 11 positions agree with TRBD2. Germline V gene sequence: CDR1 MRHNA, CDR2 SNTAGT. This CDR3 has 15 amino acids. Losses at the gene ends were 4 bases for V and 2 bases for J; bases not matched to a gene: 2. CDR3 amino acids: CASSVLAGATDTQYF. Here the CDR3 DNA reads TGTGCCAGCAGTGTACTAGCGGGGGCCACAGATACGCAGTATTTT.

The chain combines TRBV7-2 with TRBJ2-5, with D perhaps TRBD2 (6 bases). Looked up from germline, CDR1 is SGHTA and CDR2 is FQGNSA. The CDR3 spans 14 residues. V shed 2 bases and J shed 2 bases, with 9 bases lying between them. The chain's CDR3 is CASSLYGGQETQYF. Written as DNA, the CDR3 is TGTGCCAGCAGCTTATACGGGGGACAAGAGACCCAGTACTTC.

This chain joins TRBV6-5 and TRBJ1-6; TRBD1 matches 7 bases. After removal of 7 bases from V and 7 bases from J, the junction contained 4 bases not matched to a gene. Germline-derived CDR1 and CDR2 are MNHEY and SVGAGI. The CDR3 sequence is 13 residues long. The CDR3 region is CASKRDRNSPLHF. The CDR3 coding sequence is TGTGCCAGCAAACGGGACAGAAATTCACCCCTCCACTTT.

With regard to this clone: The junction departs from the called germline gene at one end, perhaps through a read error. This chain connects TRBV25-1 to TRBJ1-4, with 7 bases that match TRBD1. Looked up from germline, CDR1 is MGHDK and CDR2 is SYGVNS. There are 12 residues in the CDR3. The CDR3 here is CARTGQFPWKVF. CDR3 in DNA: TGTGCCAGGACGGGACAGTTTCCCTGGAAAGTTTTT.

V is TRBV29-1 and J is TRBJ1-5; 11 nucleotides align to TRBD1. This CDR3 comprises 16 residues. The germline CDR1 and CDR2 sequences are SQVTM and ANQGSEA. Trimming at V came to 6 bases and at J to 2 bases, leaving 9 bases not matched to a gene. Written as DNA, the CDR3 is TGCAGCGTCACCGGGACAGGGGGTGCAGGCAATCAGCCCCAGCATTTT. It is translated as CSVTGTGGAGNQPQHF.

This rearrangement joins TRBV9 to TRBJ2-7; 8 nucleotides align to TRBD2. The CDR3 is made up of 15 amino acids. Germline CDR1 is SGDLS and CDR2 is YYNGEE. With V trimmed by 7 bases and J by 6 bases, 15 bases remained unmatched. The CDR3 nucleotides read TGTGCCAGCGGCACAGCGGGGGCGGACCCCTCCGAGCAGTACTTC. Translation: CASGTAGADPSEQYF.

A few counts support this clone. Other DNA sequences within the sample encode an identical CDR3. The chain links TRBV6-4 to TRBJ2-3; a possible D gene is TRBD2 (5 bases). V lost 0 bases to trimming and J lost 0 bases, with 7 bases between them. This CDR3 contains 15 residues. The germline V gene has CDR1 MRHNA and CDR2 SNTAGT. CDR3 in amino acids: CASSDSGGSTDTQYF. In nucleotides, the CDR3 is TGTGCCAGCAGTGACTCGGGCGGGAGCACAGATACGCAGTATTTT.

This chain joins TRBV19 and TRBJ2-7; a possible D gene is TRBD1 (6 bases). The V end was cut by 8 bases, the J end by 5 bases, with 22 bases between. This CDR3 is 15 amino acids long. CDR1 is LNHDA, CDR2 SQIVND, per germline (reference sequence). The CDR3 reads CASGRGTGTIDEQYF. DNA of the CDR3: TGTGCCAGTGGTAGGGGTACAGGGACCATCGACGAGCAGTACTTC. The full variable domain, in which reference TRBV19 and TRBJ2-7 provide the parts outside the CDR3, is DGGITQSPKYLFRKEGQNVTLSCEQNLNHDAMYWYRQDPGQGLRLIYYSQIVNDFQKGDIAEGYSVSREKKESFPLTVTSAQKNPTAFYLCASGRGTGTIDEQYFGPGTRLTVT.

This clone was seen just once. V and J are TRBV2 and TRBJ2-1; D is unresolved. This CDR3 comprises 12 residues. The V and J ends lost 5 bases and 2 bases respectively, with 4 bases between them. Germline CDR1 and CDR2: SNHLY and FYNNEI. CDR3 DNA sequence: TGTGCCAGCAGTCTCGCCTACAATGAGCAGTTCTTC. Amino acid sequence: CASSLAYNEQFF.

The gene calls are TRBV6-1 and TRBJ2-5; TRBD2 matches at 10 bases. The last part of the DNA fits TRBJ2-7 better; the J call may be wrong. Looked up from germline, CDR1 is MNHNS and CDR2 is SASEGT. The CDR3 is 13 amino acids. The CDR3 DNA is TGTGCCAGCAGTCGGACTAGCGGTTACGAGCAGTACTTC. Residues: CASSRTSGYEQYF.

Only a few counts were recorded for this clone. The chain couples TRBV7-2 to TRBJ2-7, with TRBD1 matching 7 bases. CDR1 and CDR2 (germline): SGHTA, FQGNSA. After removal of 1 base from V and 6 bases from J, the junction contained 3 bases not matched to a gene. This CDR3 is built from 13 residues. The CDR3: CASSLGQGREQYF. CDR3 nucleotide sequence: TGTGCCAGCAGCTTAGGACAGGGCCGCGAGCAGTACTTC.

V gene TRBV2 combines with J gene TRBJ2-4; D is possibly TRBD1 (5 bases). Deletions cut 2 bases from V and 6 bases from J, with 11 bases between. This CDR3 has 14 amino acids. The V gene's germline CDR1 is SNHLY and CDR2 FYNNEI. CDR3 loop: CASSEMRQSNIQYF. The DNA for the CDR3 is TGTGCCAGCAGTGAAATGAGACAGTCAAACATTCAGTACTTC.

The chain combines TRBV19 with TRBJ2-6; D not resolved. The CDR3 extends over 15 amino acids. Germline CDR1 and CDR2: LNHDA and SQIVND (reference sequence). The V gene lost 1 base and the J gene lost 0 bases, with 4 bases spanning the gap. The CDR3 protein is CASSIASSGANVLTF. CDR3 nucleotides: TGTGCCAGTAGTATAGCGAGCTCTGGGGCCAACGTCCTGACTTTC.

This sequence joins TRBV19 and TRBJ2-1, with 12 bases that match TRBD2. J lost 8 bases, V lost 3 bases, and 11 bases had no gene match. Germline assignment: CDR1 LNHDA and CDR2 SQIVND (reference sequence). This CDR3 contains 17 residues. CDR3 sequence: CASSIPGLAGSGDEQFF. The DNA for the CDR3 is TGTGCCAGTAGTATCCCCGGACTAGCGGGAAGCGGAGATGAGCAGTTCTTC.

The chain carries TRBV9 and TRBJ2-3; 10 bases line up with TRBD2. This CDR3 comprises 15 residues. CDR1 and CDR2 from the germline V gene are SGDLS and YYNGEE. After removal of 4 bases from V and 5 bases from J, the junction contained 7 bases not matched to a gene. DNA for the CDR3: TGTGCCAGCAGCACGGGAGCGGGGGGGAGAGATACGCAGTATTTT. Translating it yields CASSTGAGGRDTQYF.

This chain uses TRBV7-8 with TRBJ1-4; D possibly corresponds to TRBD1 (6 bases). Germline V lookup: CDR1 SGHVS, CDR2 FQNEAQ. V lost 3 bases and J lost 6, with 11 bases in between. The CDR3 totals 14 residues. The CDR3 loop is CASSFNRVDEKLFF. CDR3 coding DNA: TGTGCCAGCAGCTTTAACAGGGTGGATGAAAAACTGTTTTTT.

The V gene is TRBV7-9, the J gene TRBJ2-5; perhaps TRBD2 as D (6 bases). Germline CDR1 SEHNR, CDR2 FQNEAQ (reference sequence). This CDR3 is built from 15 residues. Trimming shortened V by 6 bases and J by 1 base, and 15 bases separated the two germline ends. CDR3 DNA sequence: TGTGCCAGCAGGGAGACTAGGGGAAGCCAAGAGACCCAGTACTTC. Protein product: CASRETRGSQETQYF.

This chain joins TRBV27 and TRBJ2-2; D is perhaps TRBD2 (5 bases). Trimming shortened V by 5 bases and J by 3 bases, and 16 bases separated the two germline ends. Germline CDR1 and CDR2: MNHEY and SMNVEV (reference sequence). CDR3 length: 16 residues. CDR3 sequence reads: CASSTGFGLDTGELFF. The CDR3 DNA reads TGTGCCAGCAGTACTGGTTTCGGACTCGACACCGGGGAGCTGTTTTTT.

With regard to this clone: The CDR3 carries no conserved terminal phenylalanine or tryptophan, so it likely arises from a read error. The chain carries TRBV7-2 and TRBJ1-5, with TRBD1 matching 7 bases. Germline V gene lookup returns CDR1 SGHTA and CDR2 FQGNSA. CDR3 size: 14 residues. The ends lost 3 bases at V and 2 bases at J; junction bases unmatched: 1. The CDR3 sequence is CASSFGQGNQPQHL. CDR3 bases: TGTGCCAGCAGCTTCGGACAGGGCAATCAGCCCCAGCATCTT.

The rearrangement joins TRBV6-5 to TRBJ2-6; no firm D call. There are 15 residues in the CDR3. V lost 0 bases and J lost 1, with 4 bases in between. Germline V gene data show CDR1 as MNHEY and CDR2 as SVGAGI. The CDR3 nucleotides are TGTGCCAGCAGTTACTCGCGGTCTGGGGCCAACGTCCTGACTTTC. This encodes CASSYSRSGANVLTF.

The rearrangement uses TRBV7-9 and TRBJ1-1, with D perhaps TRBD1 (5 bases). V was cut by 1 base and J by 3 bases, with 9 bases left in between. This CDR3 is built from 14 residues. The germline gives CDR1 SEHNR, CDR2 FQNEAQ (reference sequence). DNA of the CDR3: TGTGCCAGCAGCTTAGTATCAGGGCACACTGAAGCTTTCTTT. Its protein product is CASSLVSGHTEAFF.

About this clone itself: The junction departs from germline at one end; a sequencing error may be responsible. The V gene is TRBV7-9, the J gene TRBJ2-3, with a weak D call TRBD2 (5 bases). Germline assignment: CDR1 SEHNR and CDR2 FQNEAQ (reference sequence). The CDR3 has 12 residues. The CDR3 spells CSSSLASDTQYF. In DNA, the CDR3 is TGTTCCAGCAGCTTAGCGTCGGATACGCAGTATTTT.

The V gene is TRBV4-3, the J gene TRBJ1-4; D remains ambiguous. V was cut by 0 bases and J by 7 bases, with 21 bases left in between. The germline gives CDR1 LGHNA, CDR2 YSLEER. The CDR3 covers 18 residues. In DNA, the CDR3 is TGCGCCAGCAGCCAAGATCGAATTGCCCCAAGACCAGGTGAAAAACTGTTTTTT. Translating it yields CASSQDRIAPRPGEKLFF.

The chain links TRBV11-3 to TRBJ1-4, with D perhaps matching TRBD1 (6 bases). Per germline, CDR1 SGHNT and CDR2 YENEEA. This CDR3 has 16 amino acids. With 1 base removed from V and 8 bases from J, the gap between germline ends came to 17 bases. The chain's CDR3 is CASSLGSGQGTEKLFF. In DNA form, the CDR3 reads TGTGCCAGCAGCTTAGGATCTGGGCAGGGGACCGAAAAACTGTTTTTT.

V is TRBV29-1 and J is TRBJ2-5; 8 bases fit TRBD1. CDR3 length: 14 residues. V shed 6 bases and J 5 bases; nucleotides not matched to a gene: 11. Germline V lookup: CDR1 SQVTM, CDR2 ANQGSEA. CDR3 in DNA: TGCAGCGTCCGAGACAGGGGACTTTTTGAGACCCAGTACTTC. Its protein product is CSVRDRGLFETQYF.

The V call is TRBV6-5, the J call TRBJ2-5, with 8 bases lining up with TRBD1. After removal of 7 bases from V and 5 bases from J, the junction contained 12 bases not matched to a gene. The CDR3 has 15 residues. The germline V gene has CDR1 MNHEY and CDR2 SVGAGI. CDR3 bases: TGTGCCAGCAACCCCTACGGGACAGGAGATGAGACCCAGTACTTC. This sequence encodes CASNPYGTGDETQYF.